This TCR beta chain was captured by sequencing in a study of T cell responses to AZD1222 COVID-19 vaccine (dated by TCRdb to about 2021). Concerning the study at large: TCR sequencing was performed for some 250 trial participants, of whom around 200 were given two doses of AZD1222 and around 25 were given two doses of MenACWY control vaccine. Trial participants were enrolled by age into subgroups of 18-55, 56-69 and 70-plus years, and 148, 28 and 57 TCR-sequenced participants, respectively, were included in these subgroups. The paper as a whole reports these results and caveats: Conclusions about previously exposed vaccinees are limited, since just a handful of AZD1222 recipients were seropositive for SARS-CoV-2 at baseline. Participants were mostly white British, with more females than males. The authors suggested clonal diversity may have been underestimated. Epitopes outside the regions mutated in the B.1.351 and B.1.1.7 variants were reportedly recognized by nearly half of the unique spike-specific TCRs. The 56-69-year group was small, and its depth increase did not reach significance, likely because of low power. After two AZD1222 doses, spike-specific TCR breadth and depth were significantly higher than at day 0 and than in MenACWY recipients. CD4 TCRs associated with the vaccine covered the entire spike protein, and the dominant responses were in regions 160-218 and 743-854. Because no samples from the day 14 peak response were available, repertoires could be characterized only after the peak T cell response.

This specimen's time point label, per the study, means: about 28 days (+/-7) after the second vaccine dose. AZD1222 recipients whose second dose came at about 4 weeks and those whose second dose came at about 12 weeks were combined into one group, since spike-specific TCR depth and breadth did not differ between the two schedules. Vaccinee samples came from UK trials COV001 and COV002, including a single-blind randomized controlled phase 2/3 trial of AZD1222 (ChAdOx1 nCoV-19) in healthy adults. For TCRbeta chain sequencing, PBMC samples were collected from trial participants at day 0 and at day 28 after the second dose. With regard to this clone: Its specific antigen is unknown. No clone much larger than this one lies a single base away; base qualities are absent.

Its CDR3 holds 15 amino acids, cysteine through phenylalanine. Just the 45-base CDR3 DNA is kept, in frame starting at base 1. Reading the germline V gene gives CDR1 SGHRS and CDR2 YFSETQ. Trimming takes 0 bases from V and 1 base from J, and the germline ends sit 8 bases apart. The CDR3 regions of human TCRbeta chains were subjected to immunosequencing. From the authors' description of their analysis: TCRs in the repertoires were matched against a reference library of SARS-CoV-2-specific TCRs that had been generated with the MIRA antigen-specificity platform. Breadth was defined as the fraction of unique TCRs that were SARS-CoV-2-associated, and depth was defined as the fraction of total T cells that were SARS-CoV-2-associated. Using the MIRA data, each spike-specific TCR was mapped to the spike region that the TCR reacts to and placed in a CD4 or CD8 class. Log10-transformed breadth and depth values were compared by one-way ANOVA with Sidak's multiple comparisons tests. TCRdb took over this immuneACCESS table, retaining in-frame rearrangements with V and J assigned. Such tables are incomplete; in checked studies, under half of the missing clones stem from an unresolved V gene, and the remainder is unexplained. V and J calls and clone size follow that table, whereas D and trimming were derived from the DNA. In this sample the table shows approximately 200,000 clones, 90% to 95% of which occur a single time. The ten largest clones capture approximately 3.7% of the sample.

This sequence was found in an adult who received the AZD1222 COVID-19 vaccine. The sequencing here drew on peripheral blood, taken 28 days after the second AZD1222 dose. The V and J segments used are TRBV5-1 and TRBJ1-3; D gene: possibly TRBD1, on 5 matching bases. The CDR3 here reads CASSLGGESGNTIYF. The DNA reads TGCGCCAGCAGCTTGGGAGGGGAGTCTGGAAACACCATATATTTT.